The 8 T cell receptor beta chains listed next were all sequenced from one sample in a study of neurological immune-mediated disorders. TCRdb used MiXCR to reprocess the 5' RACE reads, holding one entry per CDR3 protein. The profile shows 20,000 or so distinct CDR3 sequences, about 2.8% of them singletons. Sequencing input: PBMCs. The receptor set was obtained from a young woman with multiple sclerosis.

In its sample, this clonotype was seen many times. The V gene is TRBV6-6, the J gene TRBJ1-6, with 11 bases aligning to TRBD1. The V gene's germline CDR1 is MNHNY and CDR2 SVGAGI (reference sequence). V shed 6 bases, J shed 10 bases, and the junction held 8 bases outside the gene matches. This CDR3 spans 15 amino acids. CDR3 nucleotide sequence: TGTGCCAGCAGCCCCCCCGGACAGGGGGCCTCACCCCTCCACTTT. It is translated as CASSPPGQGASPLHF.

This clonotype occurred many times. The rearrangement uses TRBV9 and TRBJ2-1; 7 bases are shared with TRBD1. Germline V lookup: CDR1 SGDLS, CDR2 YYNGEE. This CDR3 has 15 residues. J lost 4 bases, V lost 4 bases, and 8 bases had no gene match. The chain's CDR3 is CASSSKGQKYNEQFF. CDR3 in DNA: TGTGCCAGCAGCTCAAAGGGACAGAAATACAATGAGCAGTTCTTC.

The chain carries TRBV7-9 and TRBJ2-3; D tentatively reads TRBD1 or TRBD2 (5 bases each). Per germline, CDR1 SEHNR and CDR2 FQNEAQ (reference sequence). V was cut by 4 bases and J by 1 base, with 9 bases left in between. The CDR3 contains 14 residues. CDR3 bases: TGTGCCAGCAGCTCCCAGGGAGGCACAGATACGCAGTATTTT. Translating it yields CASSSQGGTDTQYF.

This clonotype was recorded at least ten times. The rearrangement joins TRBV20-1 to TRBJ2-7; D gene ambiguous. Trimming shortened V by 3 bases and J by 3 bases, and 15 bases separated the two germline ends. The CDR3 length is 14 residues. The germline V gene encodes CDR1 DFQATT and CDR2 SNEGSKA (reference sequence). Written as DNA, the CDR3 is TGCAGTGCTAGTACCGGAAGATCCCGCTACGAGCAGTACTTC. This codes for CSASTGRSRYEQYF.

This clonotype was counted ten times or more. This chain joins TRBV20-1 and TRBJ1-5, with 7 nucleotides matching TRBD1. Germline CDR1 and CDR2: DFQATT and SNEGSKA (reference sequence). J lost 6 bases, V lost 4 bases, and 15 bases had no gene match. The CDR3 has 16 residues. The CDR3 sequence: CSATTAGNRGTQPQHF. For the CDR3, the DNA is TGCAGTGCTACAACCGCGGGGAACAGGGGAACTCAGCCCCAGCATTTT.

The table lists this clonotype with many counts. CDR3 DNA: TGTGCCAGCAGCGTAGGACCGGCAAATGAGCAGTTCTTC. It encodes CASSVGPANEQFF. The J gene is TRBJ2-1, the V gene TRBV12-3 or TRBV12-4; the D is unclear. This CDR3 is built from 13 residues. The V and J ends lost 6 bases and 7 bases respectively, with 13 bases between them.

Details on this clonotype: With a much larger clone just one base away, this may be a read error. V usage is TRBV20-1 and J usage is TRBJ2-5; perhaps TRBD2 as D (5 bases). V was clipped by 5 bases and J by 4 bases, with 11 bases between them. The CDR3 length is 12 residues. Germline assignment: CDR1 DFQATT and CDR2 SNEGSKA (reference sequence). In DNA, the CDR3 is TGCAGTGCTCGGGAATTACTAGAGACCCAGTACTTC. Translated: CSARELLETQYF.

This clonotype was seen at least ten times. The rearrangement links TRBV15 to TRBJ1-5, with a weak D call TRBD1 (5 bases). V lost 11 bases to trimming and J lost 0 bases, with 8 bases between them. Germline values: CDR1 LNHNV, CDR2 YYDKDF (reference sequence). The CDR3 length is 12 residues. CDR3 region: CAVGVSNQPQHF. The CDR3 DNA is TGTGCCGTGGGGGTTAGCAATCAGCCCCAGCATTTT.